These 2 T cell receptor beta chains came from one sample sequenced in a study of T cell repertoires in cytomegalovirus infection. TCRdb reprocessed the reads with MiXCR, giving one entry per CDR3 protein. The table includes roughly 230,000 distinct CDR3 sequences, around 6.6% detected once. Sequenced sample: PBMCs. Receptors were obtained from a human donor in good health (CMV status not recorded). Some clones in this sample may be carry-over from other donors' samples.

This clonotype occurred many times. The rearrangement joins TRBV7-8 to TRBJ2-2; 7 bases are shared with TRBD1. CDR3 length: 15 residues. V trimming: 5 bases; J trimming: 6 bases; junction bases outside the gene matches: 9. CDR1 and CDR2 (germline): SGHVS, FQNEAQ. The CDR3 loop reads CASSPRQGMAGELFF. CDR3 DNA sequence: TGTGCCAGCAGCCCCAGACAGGGAATGGCCGGGGAGCTGTTTTTT.

The rearrangement links TRBV13 to TRBJ2-5; 13 bases are shared with TRBD2. Unmatched junction bases numbered 3, after V lost 4 bases and J lost 1 base. CDR1 and CDR2 (germline): PRHDT, FYEKMQ (reference sequence). CDR3 size: 16 residues. This CDR3 reads CASSSTSGGIQETQYF. CDR3 DNA sequence: TGTGCCAGCAGCTCGACTAGCGGGGGGATCCAAGAGACCCAGTACTTC.